The sequence of this T cell receptor beta chain was determined in a study of shared clonotypes between healthy human individuals. For the study at large: The cohort had two women and a few men, ages 18 to 49.

Sequencing used immunoSEQ multiplex PCR; TCRdb keeps in-frame clones, though not all of them. Here the sample spans more than 400,000 clones, 81% being singletons. The CDR3 is 13 amino acids. In germline, CDR1 is SGHNT, CDR2 YYREEE (reference sequence). V lost 4 bases and J lost 3, with 9 bases in between. The sequenced sample was PBMCs. The chain carries TRBV5-4 and TRBJ2-3, with unresolved D. This sequence was found in a middle-aged woman in good health. Some clones in this sample may be carry-over from other donors' samples. CDR3 in amino acids: CASSTYSTDTQYF. CDR3 coding DNA: TGTGCCAGCAGCACCTATTCAACAGATACGCAGTATTTT. Using reference TRBV5-4 and TRBJ2-3 for the parts outside the CDR3, the full variable domain is ETGVTQSPTHLIKTRGQQVTLRCSSQSGHNTVSWYQQALGQGPQFIFQYYREEENGRGNFPPRFSGLQFPNYSSELNVNALELDDSALYLCASSTYSTDTQYFGPGTRLTVL.